The 14 T cell receptor beta chains below come from one sample, sequenced in a study of tumor-infiltrating lymphocytes in primary liver carcinoma. Bulk tissue was left unsorted, and RNA and DNA were co-extracted from roughly 20-30 mg of it. From around 0.5 ug total RNA, TCR beta cDNA was generated with a primer in the constant region. Sequencing libraries for TCR beta derived from three nested multiplex PCR rounds that used slightly modified ARM-PCR. Investigators reported that the first two PCR rounds, at 10 to 11 cycles each, used TRBV1-TRBV30 forward primers with a C-beta reverse primer. TCRdb re-analysed the multiplex PCR reads in MiXCR, keeping a single row per CDR3 protein. The table includes 20,000 or so distinct CDR3 sequences, roughly 78% detected once. Sequencing used liver tumor tissue from sampling region 1. Subset meaning: tumor region T1, superior pole. All receptors derive from a man aged 40-55 years with primary liver carcinoma and hepatitis B virus infection.

Details on this clonotype: Sequence at one end of the junction differs from germline and may be a read error. This chain connects TRBV5-4 to TRBJ2-1; maybe TRBD1 (6 bases). This CDR3 region has 15 residues. Germline CDR1 reads SGHNT; CDR2 reads YYREEE (reference sequence). CDR3 DNA sequence: TGTGCCAACAGCTCCGGACGGGACAAACACAATGAGCAGTTCTTC. Encoded protein: CANSSGRDKHNEQFF.

Remarks on this clonotype: In this CDR3 the conserved last residue, phenylalanine or tryptophan, is missing, so a read error is likely. This chain links TRBV11-2 with TRBJ2-2, with D uncertain. Per the germline V gene, CDR1 is SGHAT and CDR2 is FQNNGV. The CDR3 is 15 amino acids. Here the CDR3 DNA reads TGTGCCAGCAGCTTTGCGAGATCGAACACGGGGGAGCTGTTTTAT. Residues: CASSFARSNTGELFY.

This clonotype has ten or more counts. The chain is built from TRBV24-1 and TRBJ2-1; TRBD1 is a possible D gene (5 bases). Trimming stripped 0 bases from V and 7 bases from J, with 9 bases between. Germline V CDR1 and CDR2: KGHDR, SFDVKD. The CDR3 has 14 amino acids. DNA of the CDR3: TGTGCCACCAGTGATTTGTCAGGGAAGAATGAGCAGTTCTTC. Translating gives CATSDLSGKNEQFF.

The CDR3 DNA follows: TGCGCCAGCAGCCATGGTAGGGGTCGAAACGCTGAAGCTTTCTTT. Its protein is CASSHGRGRNAEAFF. This chain joins TRBV4-1 and TRBJ1-1, with a possible D match to TRBD1 (5 bases). V was pared by 3 bases and J by 6 bases, with 17 bases between. Germline V gene lookup returns CDR1 MGHRA and CDR2 YSYEKL. CDR3 length: 15 amino acids.

The genes are TRBV4-3 and TRBJ2-3; possible D gene TRBD1, 5 bases. The J call may be faulty, since TRBJ1-5 better matches the DNA end. Germline loops: CDR1 LGHNA, CDR2 YSLEER. The CDR3 totals 15 residues. The DNA for the CDR3 is TGCGCCAGCGGCCTAGAACGGGGGTACACAGATACGCAGCATTTT. Translating gives CASGLERGYTDTQHF.

In the case of this clonotype: At one boundary the junction diverges from the germline segment, which might be a read error. This chain joins TRBV10-3 and TRBJ2-7, with 10 bases aligning to TRBD2. The CDR3 consists of 19 residues. The germline gives CDR1 ENHRY, CDR2 SYGVKD. The CDR3 loop reads CTITKRSGLARGFSYEQYF. Written as DNA, the CDR3 is TGTACCATCACCAAACGGTCGGGACTAGCGAGAGGGTTCTCCTACGAGCAGTACTTC.

Worth noting for this clonotype: The CDR3 does not close with the conserved phenylalanine or tryptophan, likely indicating a read error. The chain combines TRBV4-2 with TRBJ2-3, with 10 bases lining up with TRBD2. The CDR3 contains 18 residues. Germline CDR1 is LGHNA and CDR2 is YNFKEQ. The CDR3 here is CAGSQVALLAGATDTQYS. CDR3 DNA sequence: TGTGCCGGCAGCCAAGTGGCGCTTCTAGCGGGAGCGACAGACACGCAGTATTCT.

As to this clonotype: An end of the junction does not agree with germline; a read error may underlie this. V and J are TRBV6-2 or TRBV6-3 and TRBJ2-1; D might be TRBD2 (6 bases). Germline loops: CDR1 MNHEY, CDR2 SVGEGT. The CDR3 is made up of 15 amino acids. CDR3 nucleotide sequence: TGTGCCAGCTTCTCCTGGACTAATGGGAACAATGAGCAGTCCTTC. Protein sequence: CASFSWTNGNNEQSF.

Concerning this clonotype: Just one base apart from a much larger clone, this may be a read error. The chain has TRBV9 and TRBJ2-3; maybe TRBD1 (6 bases). The CDR3 loop spans 14 amino acids. Per germline, CDR1 SGDLS and CDR2 YYNGEE. The CDR3 loop is CARSVAPTGDTQYF. In DNA form, the CDR3 reads TGTGCCAGAAGCGTAGCTCCCACAGGGGATACGCAGTATTTT.

The chain links TRBV6-2 or TRBV6-3 to TRBJ2-1, with D perhaps being TRBD1 or TRBD2 (5 bases each). CDR1 is MNHEY, CDR2 SVGEGT, per germline. The CDR3 sequence is 14 residues long. V was shortened by 4 bases and J by 9 bases, with 16 bases between the two germline ends. CDR3: CASSWGNESVEQFF. The CDR3 nucleotides are TGTGCCAGCAGTTGGGGGAATGAGTCGGTTGAGCAGTTCTTC.

This clonotype has just one count. The junction departs from germline at one end; a sequencing error may be responsible. The chain uses TRBV4-1 and TRBJ2-7, with 7 bases aligning to TRBD2. The CDR3 extends over 15 amino acids. CDR1 MGHRA and CDR2 YSYEKL come from the germline V gene. This CDR3 reads CTSSQDEGGSYEQYF. The CDR3 nucleotides read TGTACCAGCAGCCAAGATGAGGGCGGGAGCTACGAGCAGTATTTC.

Worth noting for this clonotype: A much larger clone lies one base from this, so it may be a read error. This rearrangement joins TRBV7-3 to TRBJ2-1; 12 nucleotides align to TRBD2. The CDR3 sequence is 18 residues long. Germline-derived CDR1 and CDR2 are SGHTA and FQGTGA. Trimming cost V 7 bases and J 0 bases; bases outside gene matches: 10. The CDR3 protein is CASTSWTSGTSSYNEQFF. DNA of the CDR3: TGTGCCAGCACCTCCTGGACTAGCGGGACGAGCTCCTACAATGAGCAGTTCTTC.

This clonotype was observed a few times. The chain has TRBV11-2 and TRBJ2-5; 7 positions agree with TRBD1. Per the germline V gene, CDR1 is SGHAT and CDR2 is FQNNGV. This CDR3 has 16 amino acids. CDR3 residues: CPSSLTAGGSGETQYF. The CDR3 DNA reads TGTCCTAGCAGCTTAACAGCAGGGGGTTCGGGGGAGACCCAGTACTTC. Full variable domain (outside the CDR3, taken from reference TRBV11-2 and TRBJ2-5): EAGVAQSPRYKIIEKRQSVAFWCNPISGHATLYWYQQILGQGPKLLIQFQNNGVVDDSQLPKDRFSAERLKGVDSTLKIQPAKLEDSAVYLCPSSLTAGGSGETQYFGPGTRLLVL.

As to this clonotype: This likely comes from a read error, as the CDR3 has no conserved phenylalanine or tryptophan at its end. This rearrangement joins TRBV11-2 to TRBJ2-3; TRBD1 matches at 9 bases. The germline V gene has CDR1 SGHAT and CDR2 FQNNGV. The CDR3 contains 15 residues. The CDR3: CASSLPGQGPDTQYS. In DNA form, the CDR3 reads TGTGCCAGTAGCTTACCTGGACAGGGGCCGGATACGCAGTATTCT.